This TCR beta chain was sequenced for a study of monozygotic twins with inflammatory bowel disease. TCRdb reprocessed the 5' RACE reads, keeping one entry per CDR3 protein, no DNA. The sample shows fewer than 200,000 distinct CDR3 sequences, and 2.5% to 3% sits with its ten largest clones. In germline, CDR1 is SGHTA, CDR2 FQGNSA. The CDR3 consists of 15 residues. Sequencing input: blood. The source of this sequence is a human donor with ulcerative colitis or Crohn's disease, or a healthy co-twin of an affected twin (not recorded which). The chain employs TRBV7-2 and TRBJ1-5. The CDR3 region is CASSLEWAADQPQHF.